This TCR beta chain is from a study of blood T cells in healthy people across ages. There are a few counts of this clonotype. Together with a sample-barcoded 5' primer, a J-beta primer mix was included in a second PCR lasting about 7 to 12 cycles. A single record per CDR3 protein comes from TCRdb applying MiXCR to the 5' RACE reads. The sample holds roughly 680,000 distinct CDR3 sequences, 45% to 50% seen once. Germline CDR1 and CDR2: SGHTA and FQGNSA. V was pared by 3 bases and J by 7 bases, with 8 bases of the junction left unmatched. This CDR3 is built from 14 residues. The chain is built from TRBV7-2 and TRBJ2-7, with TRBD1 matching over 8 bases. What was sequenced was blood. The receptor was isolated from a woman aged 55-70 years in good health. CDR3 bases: TGTGCCAGCAGCTTTGGACAGGGATCACGGGAGCAGTACTTC. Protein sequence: CASSFGQGSREQYF.